This TCR beta chain originates from a study of blood T cell repertoires in COVID-19. Whole-study context: From T cells, B-cell-depleted T cells, or PBMCs came the material, which was cDNA or gDNA.

Recovered status applied to Cohort 3 donors who had two consecutive negative PCRs. It also applied to those with clearance or with symptom resolution. The assay was immunoSEQ multiplex PCR, and TCRdb's table has in-frame clones only and misses some. The sample shows fewer than 350,000 clones, around 90% of them seen only once. Sequencing used PBMCs or T cells enriched from blood (not recorded which). The receptor was derived from a man aged 55 to 70 who had recovered from COVID-19.

In DNA form, the CDR3 reads TGCGCCAGCAGCCCACGACCGAGGCTGGGCTACACCTTC. Translated: CASSPRPRLGYTF. The chain has TRBV4-1 and TRBJ1-2, with D uncertain. The germline V and J ends were trimmed by 4 bases and 8 bases, with 14 bases remaining between them. The CDR3 covers 13 residues. Per the germline V gene, CDR1 is MGHRA and CDR2 is YSYEKL.